The 17 T cell receptor beta chains below come from one sample, sequenced in a study of OX40 agonist ivuxolimab in advanced cancers. This table comes from immunoSEQ multiplex PCR, and its TCRdb copy is limited to in-frame clones, with some not included. Of fewer than 100,000 clones in the sample, roughly 91% were seen once. The sample consisted of CD4+ or CD8+ T cells sorted from blood, taken in a trial of the OX40 agonist ivuxolimab. Every receptor here comes from an adult with an advanced solid tumor such as melanoma, head and neck, liver or kidney cancer.

The chain recombines TRBV7-9 with TRBJ1-2; tentatively, D is TRBD1 (6 bases). The CDR3 has 13 amino acids. V was cut by 5 bases and J by 2 bases, with 9 bases left in between. Germline V gene data show CDR1 as SEHNR and CDR2 as FQNEAQ (reference sequence). The CDR3 nucleotides read TGTGCCAGCAGCCAGGGGATGAACTATGGCTACACCTTC. This sequence encodes CASSQGMNYGYTF.

V usage is TRBV6-1 and J usage is TRBJ2-1, with 10 bases that match TRBD2. Looked up from germline, CDR1 is MNHNS and CDR2 is SASEGT. This CDR3 is built from 14 residues. The ends lost 6 bases at V and 7 bases at J; junction bases unmatched: 6. The CDR3 DNA is TGTGCCAGCAGGCTGGGACTAGCGCTTAATGAGCAGTTCTTC. Its translation: CASRLGLALNEQFF.

This clone is medium-sized (0.01 to 0.1%) in the sample. V and J are TRBV4-1 and TRBJ2-1; no definite D call. Deletions cut 1 base from V and 8 bases from J, with 15 bases between. The CDR3 is 15 residues long. Germline assignment: CDR1 MGHRA and CDR2 YSYEKL. CDR3 in amino acids: CASSQGGSPWDEQFF. DNA of the CDR3: TGCGCCAGCAGCCAAGGTGGGTCCCCCTGGGATGAGCAGTTCTTC.

The chain has TRBV28 and TRBJ2-5, with TRBD2 as a possible D gene (6 bases). The end of the DNA aligns better with TRBJ2-7, so the J call may be wrong. The CDR3 is 15 residues long. The germline CDR1 and CDR2 sequences are MDHEN and SYDVKM. Written as DNA, the CDR3 is TGTGCCAGCAGTTTTGGGACTGAAACGACCTACGAGCAGTACTTC. This sequence encodes CASSFGTETTYEQYF.

This chain joins TRBV27 and TRBJ2-1, with 9 positions matching TRBD2. V lost 6 bases and J lost 6; bases outside the gene matches: 6. The CDR3 runs to 14 residues. CDR1 and CDR2 (germline): MNHEY, SMNVEV (reference sequence). CDR3 sequence: CASRHAGGPNEQFF. The CDR3 DNA follows: TGTGCCAGCAGACACGCGGGAGGGCCCAATGAGCAGTTCTTC.

The count of this clone is one. The genes are TRBV2 and TRBJ1-1; tentatively, D is TRBD1 (6 bases). The CDR3 spans 10 residues. The germline gives CDR1 SNHLY, CDR2 FYNNEI. Trimming took 3 bases from V and 13 from J, leaving 9 bases between them. CDR3 residues: CASSDRGLFF. The DNA for the CDR3 is TGTGCCAGCAGTGACAGGGGCCTTTTCTTT.

This chain uses TRBV19 with TRBJ1-5, with no clear D. V lost 5 bases to trimming and J lost 3 bases, with 14 bases between them. CDR1 LNHDA and CDR2 SQIVND come from the germline V gene (reference sequence). The CDR3 runs 15 residues. CDR3 bases: TGTGCCAGTAGTCTTCGGGAGACATTCAATCAGCCCCAGCATTTT. It codes for CASSLRETFNQPQHF.

The rearrangement joins TRBV15 to TRBJ1-5; D gene ambiguous. Trimming left V 5 bases short and J 2 bases short, with 25 bases between. Germline loops: CDR1 LNHNV, CDR2 YYDKDF (reference sequence). The CDR3 covers 19 residues. In DNA form, the CDR3 reads TGTGCCACCAGCGGATATCAAACCGGGATCCGAAGGGGCAATCAGCCCCAGCATTTT. This gives the protein CATSGYQTGIRRGNQPQHF. The variable domain in full, completed from reference TRBV15 and TRBJ1-5, reads DAMVIQNPRYQVTQFGKPVTLSCSQTLNHNVMYWYQQKSSQAPKLLFHYYDKDFNNEADTPDNFQSRRPNTSFCFLDIRSPGLGDTAMYLCATSGYQTGIRRGNQPQHFGDGTRLSIL.

V is TRBV9 and J is TRBJ2-5; D is perhaps TRBD1 or TRBD2 (5 bases each). CDR3 size: 14 residues. Trimming cost V 7 bases and J 5 bases, with 18 bases left between them. The germline gives CDR1 SGDLS, CDR2 YYNGEE. CDR3 protein: CASQGGGGLETQYF. The DNA for the CDR3 is TGTGCCAGCCAGGGCGGTGGGGGATTGGAGACCCAGTACTTC. The full variable domain, in which reference TRBV9 and TRBJ2-5 provide the parts outside the CDR3, is DSGVTQTPKHLITATGQRVTLRCSPRSGDLSVYWYQQSLDQGLQFLIQYYNGEERAKGNILERFSAQQFPDLHSELNLSSLELGDSALYFCASQGGGGLETQYFGPGTRLLVL.

The chain employs TRBV4-1 and TRBJ2-1, with D uncertain. Germline V CDR1 and CDR2: MGHRA, YSYEKL. The V gene lost 0 bases and the J gene lost 8 bases, with 23 bases spanning the gap. CDR3 length: 18 amino acids. DNA for the CDR3: TGCGCCAGCAGCCAAGATCAGCGTGCACAGTTCCGGAAGGATGAGCAGTTCTTC. Translating it yields CASSQDQRAQFRKDEQFF.

This rearrangement joins TRBV9 to TRBJ1-1; unclear D gene. The V end was cut by 4 bases, the J end by 1 base, with 11 bases between. CDR1 is SGDLS, CDR2 YYNGEE, per germline. The CDR3 spans 14 residues. CDR3 in amino acids: CASSTGPGNTEAFF. The CDR3 coding sequence is TGTGCCAGCAGCACCGGACCGGGGAACACTGAAGCTTTCTTT.

The chain links TRBV9 to TRBJ2-7; 11 nucleotides match TRBD1. The V gene end was trimmed by 2 bases and the J gene end by 4 bases; junction bases not matched to a gene: 2. This CDR3 spans 14 amino acids. Germline CDR1 SGDLS, CDR2 YYNGEE. For the CDR3, the DNA is TGTGCCAGCAGCGTCGGACAGGGGGCTTACGAGCAGTACTTC. Protein sequence: CASSVGQGAYEQYF.

J is TRBJ2-3 and V is TRBV6-1; 10 bases agree with TRBD2. J was trimmed by 3 bases and V by 6 bases; bases with no gene match: 3. Germline V lookup: CDR1 MNHNS, CDR2 SASEGT. This CDR3 region has 14 residues. The CDR3 bases are TGTGCCAGCAGGATAGCGGGAGGAACAGATACGCAGTATTTT. Residues: CASRIAGGTDTQYF.

This sequence joins TRBV9 and TRBJ2-3, with 9 positions matching TRBD2. The CDR3 loop spans 15 amino acids. Germline assignment: CDR1 SGDLS and CDR2 YYNGEE. Unmatched junction bases numbered 6, after V lost 2 bases and J lost 5 bases. The CDR3 sequence: CASSVAGGPEDTQYF. The CDR3 DNA is TGTGCCAGCAGCGTGGCGGGAGGGCCTGAAGATACGCAGTATTTT.

The V gene is TRBV15, the J gene TRBJ1-2; D perhaps matches TRBD1 (6 bases). CDR3 length: 13 amino acids. The germline V gene has CDR1 LNHNV and CDR2 YYDKDF (reference sequence). V lost 5 bases, J lost 8 bases, and 15 bases lay in between. The CDR3 bases are TGTGCCACCAGCGGTACAGGGATCGGCGGCTACACCTTC. Translating it yields CATSGTGIGGYTF.

The V and J genes are TRBV5-3 and TRBJ1-4, with D maybe TRBD1 (5 bases). TRBV5-3 is annotated as an ORF whose role is uncertain. Trimming cost V 4 bases and J 3 bases, with 13 bases left between them. The CDR3 is made up of 15 amino acids. For the CDR3, the DNA is TGTGCCAGAAGCCCCTGCGGGGCAGCTAATGAAAAACTGTTTTTT. Residues: CARSPCGAANEKLFF.

V is TRBV11-3 and J is TRBJ2-1; D not resolved. V lost 5 bases to trimming and J lost 5 bases, with 7 bases between them. Germline CDR1 reads SGHNT; CDR2 reads YENEEA. There are 12 residues in the CDR3. The CDR3 nucleotides read TGTGCCAGCAGCCTAGGGAACAATGAGCAGTTCTTC. Protein: CASSLGNNEQFF. Drawing the rest from reference TRBV11-3 and TRBJ2-1, the complete variable domain is EAGVVQSPRYKIIEKKQPVAFWCNPISGHNTLYWYLQNLGQGPELLIRYENEEAVDDSQLPKDRFSAERLKGVDSTLKIQPAELGDSAVYLCASSLGNNEQFFGPGTRLTVL.